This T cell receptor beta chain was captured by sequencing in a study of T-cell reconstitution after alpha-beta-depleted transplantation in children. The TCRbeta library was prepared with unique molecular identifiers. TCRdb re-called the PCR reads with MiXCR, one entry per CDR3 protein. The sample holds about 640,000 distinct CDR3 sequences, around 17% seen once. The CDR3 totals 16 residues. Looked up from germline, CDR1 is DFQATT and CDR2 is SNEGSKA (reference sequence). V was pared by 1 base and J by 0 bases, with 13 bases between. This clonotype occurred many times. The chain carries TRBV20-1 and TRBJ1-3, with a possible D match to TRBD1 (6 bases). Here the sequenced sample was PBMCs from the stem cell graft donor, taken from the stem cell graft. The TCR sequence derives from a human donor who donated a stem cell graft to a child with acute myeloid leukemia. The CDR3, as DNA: TGCAGTGCTAGAGCCACAGGGATTAGCTCTGGAAACACCATATATTTT. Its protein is CSARATGISSGNTIYF.